This T cell receptor beta chain stems from a study of T cell responses to AZD1222 COVID-19 vaccine. TCRdb's copy holds only in-frame clones and misses some; the assay was immunoSEQ multiplex PCR. The profile covers fewer than 150,000 clones, with under 95% appearing a single time and approximately 3.1% taken by the ten largest. Overall study results and limits: Baseline serostatus was positive in only six AZD1222 recipients. A reported finding is that nearly half of spike-specific TCRs target unmutated variant regions.

Germline CDR1 MDHEN, CDR2 SYDVKM. Trimming pared 6 bases from V and 4 bases from J, leaving 10 bases between. The CDR3 is 12 residues long. As to this clone: Its antigen is not known.

The rearrangement links TRBV28 to TRBJ2-7; D call uncertain. The receptor comes from an adult in good health. Here the sequenced sample was peripheral blood, taken on day 0 of AZD1222 vaccination. Written as DNA, the CDR3 is TGTGCCAGCAGAACGCCCAATTACGAGCAGTACTTC. This translates into CASRTPNYEQYF.